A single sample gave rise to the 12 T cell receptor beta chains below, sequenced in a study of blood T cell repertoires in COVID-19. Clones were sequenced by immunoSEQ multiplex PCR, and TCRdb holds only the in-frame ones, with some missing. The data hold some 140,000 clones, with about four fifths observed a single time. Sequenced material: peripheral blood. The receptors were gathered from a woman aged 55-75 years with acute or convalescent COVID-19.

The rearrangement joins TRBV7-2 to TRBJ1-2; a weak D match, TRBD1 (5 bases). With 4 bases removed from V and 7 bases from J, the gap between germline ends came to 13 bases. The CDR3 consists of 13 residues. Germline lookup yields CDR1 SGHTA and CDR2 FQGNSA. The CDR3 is CASSSTAIGGYTF. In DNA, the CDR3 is TGTGCCAGCAGCTCGACAGCGATCGGTGGCTACACCTTC.

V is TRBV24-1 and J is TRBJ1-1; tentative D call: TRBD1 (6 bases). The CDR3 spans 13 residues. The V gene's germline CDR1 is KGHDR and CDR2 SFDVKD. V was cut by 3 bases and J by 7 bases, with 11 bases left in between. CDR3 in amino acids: CATSDQYRDEAFF. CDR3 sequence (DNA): TGTGCCACCAGTGATCAATACAGGGATGAAGCTTTCTTT.

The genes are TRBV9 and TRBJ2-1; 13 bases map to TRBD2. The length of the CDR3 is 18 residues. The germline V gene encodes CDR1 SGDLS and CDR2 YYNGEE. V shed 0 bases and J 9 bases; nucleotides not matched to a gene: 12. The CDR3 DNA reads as TGTGCCAGCAGCGTAGGGCTGGGACTAGCGGGGCATGGTGGTGAGCAGTTCTTC. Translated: CASSVGLGLAGHGGEQFF.

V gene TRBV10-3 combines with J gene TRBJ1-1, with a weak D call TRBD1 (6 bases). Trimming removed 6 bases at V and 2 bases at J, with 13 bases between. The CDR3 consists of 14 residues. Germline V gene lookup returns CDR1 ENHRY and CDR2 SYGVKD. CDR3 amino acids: CAISQKQGNTEAFF. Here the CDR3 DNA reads TGTGCCATCAGCCAAAAACAGGGAAACACTGAAGCTTTCTTT.

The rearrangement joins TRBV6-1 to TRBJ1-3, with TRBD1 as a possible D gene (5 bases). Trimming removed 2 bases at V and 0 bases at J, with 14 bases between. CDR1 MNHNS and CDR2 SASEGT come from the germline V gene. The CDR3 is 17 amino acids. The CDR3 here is CASSETPSGLSGNTIYF. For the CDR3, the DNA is TGTGCCAGCAGTGAAACCCCCTCGGGACTCTCTGGAAACACCATATATTTT.

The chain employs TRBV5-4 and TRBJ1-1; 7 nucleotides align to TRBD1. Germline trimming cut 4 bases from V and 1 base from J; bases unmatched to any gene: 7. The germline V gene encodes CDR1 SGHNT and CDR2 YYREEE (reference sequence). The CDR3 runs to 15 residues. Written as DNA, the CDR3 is TGTGCCAGCAGCCTGGGGGGACAGACGAACACTGAAGCTTTCTTT. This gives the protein CASSLGGQTNTEAFF.

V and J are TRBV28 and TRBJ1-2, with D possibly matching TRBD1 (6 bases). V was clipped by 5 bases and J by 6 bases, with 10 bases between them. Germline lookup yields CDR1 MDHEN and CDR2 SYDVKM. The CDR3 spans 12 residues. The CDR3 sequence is CASSQYRDGYTF. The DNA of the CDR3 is TGTGCCAGCAGTCAATACAGGGATGGCTACACCTTC.

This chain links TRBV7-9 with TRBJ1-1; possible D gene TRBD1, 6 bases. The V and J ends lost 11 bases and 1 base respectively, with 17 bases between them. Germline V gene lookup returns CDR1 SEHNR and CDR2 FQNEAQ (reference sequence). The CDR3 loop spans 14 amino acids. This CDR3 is CAGGGAIQNTEAFF. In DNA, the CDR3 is TGTGCCGGAGGGGGGGCGATCCAGAACACTGAAGCTTTCTTT.

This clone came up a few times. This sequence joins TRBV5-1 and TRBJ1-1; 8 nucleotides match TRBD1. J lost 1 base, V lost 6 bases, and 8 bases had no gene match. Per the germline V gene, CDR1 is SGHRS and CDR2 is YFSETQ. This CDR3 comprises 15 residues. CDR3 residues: CASNWQGAGNTEAFF. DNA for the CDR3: TGCGCCAGCAACTGGCAGGGGGCCGGGAACACTGAAGCTTTCTTT.

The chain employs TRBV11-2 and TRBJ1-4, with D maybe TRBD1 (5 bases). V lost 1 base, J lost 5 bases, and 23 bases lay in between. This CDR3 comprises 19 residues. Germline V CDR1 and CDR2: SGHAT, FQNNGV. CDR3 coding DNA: TGTGCCAGCAGCTTAGGATCCGGCAGGACACGTCTTTCGAATGAAAAACTGTTTTTT. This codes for CASSLGSGRTRLSNEKLFF.

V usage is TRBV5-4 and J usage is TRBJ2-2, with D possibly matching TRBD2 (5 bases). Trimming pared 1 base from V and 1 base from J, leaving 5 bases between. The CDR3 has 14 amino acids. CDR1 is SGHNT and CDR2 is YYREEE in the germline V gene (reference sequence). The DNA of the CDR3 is TGTGCCAGCAGCTTGCGGGGGAACACCGGGGAGCTGTTTTTT. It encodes CASSLRGNTGELFF.

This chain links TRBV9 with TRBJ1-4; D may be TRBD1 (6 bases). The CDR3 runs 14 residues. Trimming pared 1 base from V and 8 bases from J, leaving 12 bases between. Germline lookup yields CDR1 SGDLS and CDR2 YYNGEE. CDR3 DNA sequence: TGTGCCAGCAGCGTATCAAGGGGGAAGGAAAAACTGTTTTTT. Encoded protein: CASSVSRGKEKLFF.